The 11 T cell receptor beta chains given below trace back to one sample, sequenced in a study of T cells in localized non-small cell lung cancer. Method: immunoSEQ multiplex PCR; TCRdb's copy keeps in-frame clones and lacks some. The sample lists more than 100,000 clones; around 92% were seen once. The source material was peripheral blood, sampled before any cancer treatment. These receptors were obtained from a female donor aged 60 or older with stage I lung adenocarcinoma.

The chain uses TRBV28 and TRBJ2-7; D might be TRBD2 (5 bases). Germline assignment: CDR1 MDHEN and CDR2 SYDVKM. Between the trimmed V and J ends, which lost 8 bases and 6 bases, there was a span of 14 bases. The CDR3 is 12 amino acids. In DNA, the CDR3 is TGTGCCAGCGGGCGGCCGGCGGGCGAGCAGTACTTC. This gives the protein CASGRPAGEQYF.

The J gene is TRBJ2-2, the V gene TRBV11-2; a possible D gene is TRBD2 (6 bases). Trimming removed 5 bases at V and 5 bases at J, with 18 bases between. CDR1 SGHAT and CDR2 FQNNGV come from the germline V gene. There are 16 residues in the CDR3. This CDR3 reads CASSHRDLRGTGELFF. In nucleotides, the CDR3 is TGTGCCAGCAGCCACCGGGACTTACGAGGGACCGGGGAGCTGTTTTTT.

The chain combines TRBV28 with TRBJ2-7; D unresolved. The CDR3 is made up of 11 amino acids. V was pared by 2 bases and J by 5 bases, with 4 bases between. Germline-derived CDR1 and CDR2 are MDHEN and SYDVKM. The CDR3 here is CASSLQDEQYF. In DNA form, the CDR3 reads TGTGCCAGCAGTTTACAGGACGAGCAGTACTTC.

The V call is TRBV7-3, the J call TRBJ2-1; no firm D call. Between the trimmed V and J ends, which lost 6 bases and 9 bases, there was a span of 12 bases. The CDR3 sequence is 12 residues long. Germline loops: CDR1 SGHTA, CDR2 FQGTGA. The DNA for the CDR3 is TGTGCCAGCAGTTCAGGTTTCGGTGAGCAGTTCTTC. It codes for CASSSGFGEQFF.

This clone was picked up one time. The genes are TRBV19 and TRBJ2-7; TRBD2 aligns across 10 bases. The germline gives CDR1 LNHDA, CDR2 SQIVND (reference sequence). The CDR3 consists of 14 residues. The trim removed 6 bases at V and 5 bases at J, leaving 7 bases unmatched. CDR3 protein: CASRKAGGPNEQYF. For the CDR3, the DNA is TGTGCCAGTAGAAAAGCGGGAGGGCCGAACGAGCAGTACTTC.

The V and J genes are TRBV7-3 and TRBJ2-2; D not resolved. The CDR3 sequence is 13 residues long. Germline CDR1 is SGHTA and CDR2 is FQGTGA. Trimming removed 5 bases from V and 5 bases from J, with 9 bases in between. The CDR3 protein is CASSILPTGELFF. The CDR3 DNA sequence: TGTGCCAGCAGCATCCTTCCTACCGGGGAGCTGTTTTTT.

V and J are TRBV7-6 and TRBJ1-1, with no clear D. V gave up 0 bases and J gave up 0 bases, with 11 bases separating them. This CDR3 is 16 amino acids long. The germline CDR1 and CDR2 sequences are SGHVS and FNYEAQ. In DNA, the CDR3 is TGTGCCAGCAGCTTAGCCACGAAAGGGTTGAACACTGAAGCTTTCTTT. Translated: CASSLATKGLNTEAFF.

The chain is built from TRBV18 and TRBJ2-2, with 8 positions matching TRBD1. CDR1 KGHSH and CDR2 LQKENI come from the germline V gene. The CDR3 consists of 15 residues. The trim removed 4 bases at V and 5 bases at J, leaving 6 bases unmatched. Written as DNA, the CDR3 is TGTGCCAGCTCACTTTTGGGACAGGAGACCGGGGAGCTGTTTTTT. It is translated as CASSLLGQETGELFF.

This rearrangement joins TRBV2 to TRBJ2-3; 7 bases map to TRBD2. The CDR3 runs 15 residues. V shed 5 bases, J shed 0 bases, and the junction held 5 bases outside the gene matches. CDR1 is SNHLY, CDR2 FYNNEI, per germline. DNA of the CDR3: TGTGCCAGCAGTCCGGGGAGGGGTAGCACAGATACGCAGTATTTT. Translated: CASSPGRGSTDTQYF.

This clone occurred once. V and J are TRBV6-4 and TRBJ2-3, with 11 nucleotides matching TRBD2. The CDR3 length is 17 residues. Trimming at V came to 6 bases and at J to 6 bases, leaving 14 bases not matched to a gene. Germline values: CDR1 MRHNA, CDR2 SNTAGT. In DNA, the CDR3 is TGTGCCAGCAGCCCACGCGGGACTAGCGGAGCCCCCGATACGCAGTATTTT. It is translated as CASSPRGTSGAPDTQYF.

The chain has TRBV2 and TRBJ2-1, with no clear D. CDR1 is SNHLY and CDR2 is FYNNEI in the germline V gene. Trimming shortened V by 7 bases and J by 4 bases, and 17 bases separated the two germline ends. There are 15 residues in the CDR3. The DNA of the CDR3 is TGTGCCAGCATTCGCCGAGACGGTCTATACAATGAGCAGTTCTTC. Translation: CASIRRDGLYNEQFF.